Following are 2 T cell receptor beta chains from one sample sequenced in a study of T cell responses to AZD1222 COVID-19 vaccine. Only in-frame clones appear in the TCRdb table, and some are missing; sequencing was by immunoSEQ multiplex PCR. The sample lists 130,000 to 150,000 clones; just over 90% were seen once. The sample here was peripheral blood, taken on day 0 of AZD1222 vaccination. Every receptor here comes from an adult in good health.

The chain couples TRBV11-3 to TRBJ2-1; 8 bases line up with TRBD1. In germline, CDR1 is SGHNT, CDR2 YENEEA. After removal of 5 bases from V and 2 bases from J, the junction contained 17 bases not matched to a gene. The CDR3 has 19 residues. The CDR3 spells CASSTARGLNSGAYNEQFF. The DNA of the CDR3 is TGTGCCAGCAGCACCGCCAGGGGGCTCAACTCTGGCGCCTACAATGAGCAGTTCTTC.

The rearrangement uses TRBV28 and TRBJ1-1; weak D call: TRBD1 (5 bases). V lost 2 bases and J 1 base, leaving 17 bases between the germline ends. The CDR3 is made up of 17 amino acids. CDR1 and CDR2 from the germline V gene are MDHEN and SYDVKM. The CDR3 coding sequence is TGTGCCAGCAGTTTAACCCTCCGAGGGAGGGGGAACACTGAAGCTTTCTTT. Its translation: CASSLTLRGRGNTEAFF. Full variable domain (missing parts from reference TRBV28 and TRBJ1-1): DVKVTQSSRYLVKRTGEKVFLECVQDMDHENMFWYRQDPGLGLRLIYFSYDVKMKEKGDIPEGYSVSREKKERFSLILESASTNQTSMYLCASSLTLRGRGNTEAFFGQGTRLTVV.